Listed below are T cell receptor beta chains from one sample, sequenced in a study of breast tumors, draining lymph nodes, adjacent tissues. TCRdb analysed the multiplex PCR reads with MiXCR anew, one entry per CDR3 protein. This table has under 150,000 distinct CDR3 sequences, approximately 20% appearing once. Sequencing input: axillary lymph node tissue. These receptors all stem from a female donor with breast cancer. Some clones in this sample may be carry-over from other donors' samples. Both conserved end residues are part of each CDR3. A D gene is named only where the DNA matches it firmly. Only some rows state a clone size, as once, few, many or a class for expanded clones.

TRBV20-1	TRBJ2-3	many	TRBD2	TGCAGTGCTAGAGCCAGACTAGCGGGGGGGCCAGTAGATACGCAGTATTTT	CSARARLAGGPVDTQYF
TRBV3-1	TRBJ2-3	-	TRBD2	TGTGCCAGCAGCCAAGACGGGAGGGTGAAAGGCACAGATACGCAGTATTTT	CASSQDGRVKGTDTQYF
TRBV20-1	TRBJ2-1	many	-	TGCAGTGCTAGTATCCCAGGGGTGGACAATGAGCAGTTCTTC	CSASIPGVDNEQFF
TRBV20-1	TRBJ1-3	many	TRBD1	TGCAGTGCTTCCTTACCGGGACAGGGGGCTAGTGGAAACACCATATATTTT	CSASLPGQGASGNTIYF
TRBV7-8	TRBJ2-3	many	-	TGTGCCAGCAGCCTGACAGGGAGGAAAAGCACAGATACGCAGTATTTT	CASSLTGRKSTDTQYF
TRBV9	TRBJ1-1	-	-	TGTGCCAGCAGCCCACTCAGTACAGGGACGAACACTGAAGCTTTCTTT	CASSPLSTGTNTEAFF
TRBV20-1	TRBJ2-3	many	-	TGCAGTGCTAGTTTAGGACCAGCAGATACGCAGTATTTT	CSASLGPADTQYF
TRBV5-1	TRBJ2-3	many	-	TGCGCCAGCAGCTTGGGGAGATCGGCACCGAACACAGATACGCAGTATTTT	CASSLGRSAPNTDTQYF
TRBV20-1	TRBJ2-3	many	-	TGCAGTGCAAACCCCCACATCGTGGGCGATACGCAGTATTTT	CSANPHIVGDTQYF
TRBV9	TRBJ2-5	many	TRBD1	TGTGCCAGCAGCGTAGGACAGGGGGGTCGAGAGACCCAGTACTTC	CASSVGQGGRETQYF
TRBV4-1	TRBJ1-5	many	-	TGCGCCAGCAGCGCCCGGGACGGCTTTGGCAATCAGCCCCAGCATTTT	CASSARDGFGNQPQHF
TRBV28	TRBJ1-5	-	TRBD1	TGTGCCAGCAGGGGCGGACAGGGGAATCAGCCCCAGCATTTT	CASRGGQGNQPQHF
TRBV12-3/TRBV12-4	TRBJ2-3	many	-	TGTGCCAGCAGCCCCCACGGGAGCCACACAGATACGCAGTATTTT	CASSPHGSHTDTQYF
TRBV5-1	TRBJ2-1	many	TRBD1	TGCGCCAGCAGCTTGAAACGGGACAGGGAGGGCAGTGAGCAGTTCTTC	CASSLKRDREGSEQFF
TRBV9	TRBJ2-3	-	-	TGTGCCTGCAGCTCGAGACTTCCGGACAGCACAGATACGCAGTACTTT	CACSSRLPDSTDTQYF
TRBV10-3	TRBJ2-1	many	-	TGTGCCATCAGTGACCCGGGTTCCCATGAGCAGTTCTTC	CAISDPGSHEQFF
TRBV3-1	TRBJ2-1	-	-	TGTGCCAGCAGGTCACAGAGTTCCAATGAGCAGTTCTTC	CASRSQSSNEQFF
TRBV7-2	TRBJ1-2	many	-	TGTGCCAGCAGCTTAGCTCCCGGGACCAAGGACGGCTACACCTTC	CASSLAPGTKDGYTF
TRBV28	TRBJ2-7	-	-	TGTGCCAGCACCTTCGAGGGCTCCTACGAGCAGTACTTC	CASTFEGSYEQYF
TRBV10-3	TRBJ2-7	-	TRBD2	TGTGCCATCAGTGAGTGGGGGACTAGCGTCGAGCAGTACTTC	CAISEWGTSVEQYF
TRBV30	TRBJ1-2	few	TRBD1	TGTGCCTGGATCCGGACAGGGAAGATAGTCGGCGGCTACACCTTC	CAWIRTGKIVGGYTF
TRBV7-8	TRBJ2-5	many	TRBD2	TGTGCCAGCAGCTCCGGGACTAGCGCCCGTTACGATCAAGAGACCCAGTACTTC	CASSSGTSARYDQETQYF
TRBV25-1	TRBJ1-6	many	-	TGTGCCAGCAGTGTTGGCAGGGGACCACCCCTCCACTTT	CASSVGRGPPLHF
TRBV20-1	TRBJ2-7	many	TRBD1	TGCAGTGCTAGGGAGCAGGGGGCATACGAGCAGTACTTC	CSAREQGAYEQYF
TRBV2	TRBJ1-6	many	-	TGTGCCAGCAGTGACGTACGGACAGTACATAATTCACCCCTCCACTTT	CASSDVRTVHNSPLHF
TRBV9	TRBJ2-1	many	TRBD2	TGTGCCAGCAGCGTAGTGTTAGCGGGAGTGGATGAGCAGTTCTTC	CASSVVLAGVDEQFF
TRBV18	TRBJ2-3	few	-	TGTGCCAGCTCACCACCTCTGGAAGATACGCAGTATTTT	CASSPPLEDTQYF
TRBV6-4	TRBJ2-3	many	-	TGTGCCAGCAGAAAACCGAGACATGACCGTACGCAGTATTTT	CASRKPRHDRTQYF
TRBV2	TRBJ2-5	many	TRBD2	TGTGCCAGCAGTGTCGGGCCTAGCGGGGGCCGCGGGGCCCAGTACTTC	CASSVGPSGGRGAQYF
TRBV6-5	TRBJ2-1	few	TRBD1	TGTGCCAGCAGCCAAACCGGGACAGAATACAATGAGCAGTTCTTC	CASSQTGTEYNEQFF
TRBV5-4	TRBJ2-3	few	-	TGTGCCAGCGGGAGGGAGGGGGGAGATACGCAGTATTTT	CASGREGGDTQYF
TRBV3-1	TRBJ1-2	-	-	TGTGCCAGCAGCCAAGCTGGGCAGTATGGCTACACCTTC	CASSQAGQYGYTF
TRBV6-2/TRBV6-3	TRBJ2-3	many	TRBD2	TGTGCCAGCAGTTCCTTCCTGCGGGGGGCCCCAGATACGCAGTATTTT	CASSSFLRGAPDTQYF
TRBV6-2/TRBV6-3	TRBJ2-5	-	TRBD2	TGTGCCAGCAGTTACCCGGGCGGGGGGATGGGAGTTGAGACCCAGTACTTC	CASSYPGGGMGVETQYF
TRBV6-1	TRBJ1-4	many	-	TGTGCCAGCATCCTGGACACAGGGAGTGAAAAACTGTTTTTT	CASILDTGSEKLFF
TRBV7-9	TRBJ2-7	many	TRBD1	TGTGCCAGCAGCTTCGGACAGGGGCACGAGCAGTACTTC	CASSFGQGHEQYF
TRBV3-1	TRBJ2-2	-	-	TGTGCCAGCAGCCCCCACGAAGCGGGTGGGCTGTTTTTT	CASSPHEAGGLFF
TRBV20-1	TRBJ1-6	many	-	TGCAGTGCTAGAGGGGGATTAAACTATAATTCACCCCTCCACTTT	CSARGGLNYNSPLHF